This entry lists 4 T cell receptor beta chains sequenced from one sample in a study of T cell clusters in autoimmune cytopenias. Multiplex touch-down PCR amplified TRB using TRB-A and TRB-B pools in one tube. No DNA is given; TCRdb re-called the multiplex PCR reads and lists each CDR3 protein once. The sample includes roughly 5,300 distinct CDR3 sequences. TRB amplification used 250 ng of peripheral blood genomic DNA. These data were also filed under a second study, of T cell repertoires in aging, cancer and after chemotherapy.

Sequenced sample: peripheral blood. The origin of the receptors is a human donor in good health.

This clonotype registers medium-sized by frequency. Here the CDR3 reads CASSLVGGGASGELFF. The chain uses TRBV13 and TRBJ2-2; TCRdb calls TRBD2, which cannot be checked without DNA. Germline V gene sequence: CDR1 PRHDT, CDR2 FYEKMQ (reference sequence). This CDR3 region has 16 residues.

The J gene is TRBJ2-1, the V gene TRBV7-2; without DNA, the TCRdb call of TRBD1 cannot be checked. CDR1 and CDR2 (germline): SGHTA, FQGNSA. The CDR3 covers 13 residues. The CDR3 loop is CASSLTRPGEQFF.

This chain uses TRBV6-1 with TRBJ2-1; the TCRdb D gene call, TRBD2, has no DNA to confirm it. The CDR3 sequence is 15 residues long. The germline V gene encodes CDR1 MNHNS and CDR2 SASEGT. The CDR3 sequence is CASDTGLAGSNEQFF.

The chain employs TRBV10-1 and TRBJ2-7; TCRdb's D call of TRBD1 is untestable without DNA. The CDR3 has 14 amino acids. Germline V gene sequence: CDR1 WNHNN, CDR2 SYGVQD (reference sequence). CDR3 sequence: CASSPSGSGYEQYF.